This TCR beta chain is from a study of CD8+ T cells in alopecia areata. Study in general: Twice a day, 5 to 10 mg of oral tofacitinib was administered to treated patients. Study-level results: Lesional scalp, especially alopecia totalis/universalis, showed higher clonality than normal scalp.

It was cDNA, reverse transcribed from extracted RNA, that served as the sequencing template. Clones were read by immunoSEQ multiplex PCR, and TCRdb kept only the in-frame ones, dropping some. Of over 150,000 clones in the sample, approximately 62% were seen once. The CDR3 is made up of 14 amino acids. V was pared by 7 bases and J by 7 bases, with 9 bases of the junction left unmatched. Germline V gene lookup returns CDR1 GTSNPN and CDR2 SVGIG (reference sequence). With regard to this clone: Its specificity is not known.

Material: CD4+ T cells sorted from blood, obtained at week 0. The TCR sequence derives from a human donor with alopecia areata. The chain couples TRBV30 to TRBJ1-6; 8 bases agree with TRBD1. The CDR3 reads CASTGGKKNSPLHF. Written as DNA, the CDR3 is TGTGCCTCCACAGGGGGAAAGAAGAATTCACCCCTCCACTTT.